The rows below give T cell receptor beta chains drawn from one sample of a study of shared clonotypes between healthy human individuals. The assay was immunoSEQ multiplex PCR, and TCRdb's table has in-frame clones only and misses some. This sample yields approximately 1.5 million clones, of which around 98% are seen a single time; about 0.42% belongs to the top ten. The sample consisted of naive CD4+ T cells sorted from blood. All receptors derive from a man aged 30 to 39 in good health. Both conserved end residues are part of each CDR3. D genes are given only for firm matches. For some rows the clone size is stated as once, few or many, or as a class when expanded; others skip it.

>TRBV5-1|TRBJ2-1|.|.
TGCGCCAGCAGACGAGACGGACACATCGACAATGAGCAGTTCTTC
CASRRDGHIDNEQFF
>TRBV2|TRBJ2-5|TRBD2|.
TGTGCCAGCACCTTCCTGGGGGGGGTCGAGACCCAGTACTTC
CASTFLGGVETQYF
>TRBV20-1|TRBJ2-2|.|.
TGCAGTGCTACTGAGTCCGGGGAGCTGTTTTTT
CSATESGELFF
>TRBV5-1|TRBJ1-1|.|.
TGCGCCAGCAGCTTGGATGGGGGTGTGAGCACTGAAGCTTTCTTT
CASSLDGGVSTEAFF
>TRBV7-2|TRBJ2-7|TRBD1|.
TGTGCCAGCAGCCTTCGGGACAGGGGGCTCTACGAGCAGTACTTC
CASSLRDRGLYEQYF
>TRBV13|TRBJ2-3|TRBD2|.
TGTGCCAGCAGCTTATGGCGGGAGGACAGCACAGATACGCAGTATTTT
CASSLWREDSTDTQYF
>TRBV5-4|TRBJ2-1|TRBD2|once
TGTGCCAGCTCTAGCGGGAGTCTTAACAATGAGCAGTTCTTC
CASSSGSLNNEQFF
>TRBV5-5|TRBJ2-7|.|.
TGTGCCAGCAGCCTAGCAGGAATAAGGGAGCAGTACTTC
CASSLAGIREQYF
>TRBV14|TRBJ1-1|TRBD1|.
TGTGCCAGCAGCCAATGGGACAGAGACCTCAAAGCTTTCTTT
CASSQWDRDLKAFF
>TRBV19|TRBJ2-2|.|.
TGTGCCAGTAGTATAGGGACACTGAACACCGGGGAGCTGTTTTTT
CASSIGTLNTGELFF
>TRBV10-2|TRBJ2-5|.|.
TGCGCCAGCGGCTGGGAGACCCAGTACTTC
CASGWETQYF
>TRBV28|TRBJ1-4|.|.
TGTGCCAGCAGTCCCGGGACGCCCGGCAATGAAAAACTGTTTTTT
CASSPGTPGNEKLFF
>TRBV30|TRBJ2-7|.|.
TGTGCCTGGAGGGGAGCGTTCTACGAGCAGTACTTC
CAWRGAFYEQYF
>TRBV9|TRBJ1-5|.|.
TGTGCCAGCAGCCCAGGGGCTAACAATCAGCCCCAGCATTTT
CASSPGANNQPQHF
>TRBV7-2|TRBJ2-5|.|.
TGTGCCAGCAGCTTAATCGTTGAGACCCAGTACTTC
CASSLIVETQYF
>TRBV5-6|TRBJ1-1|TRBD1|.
TGTGCCAGCGGAATAGACAGGGGCGCTGAAGCTTTCTTT
CASGIDRGAEAFF
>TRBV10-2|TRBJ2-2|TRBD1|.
TGCGCCATAGCGCCCCGGGACAGGGGGGCCGGGGAGCTGTTTTTT
CAIAPRDRGAGELFF
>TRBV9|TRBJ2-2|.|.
TGTGCCAGCAGCGTGGGATTCACCGGGGAGCTGTTTTTT
CASSVGFTGELFF
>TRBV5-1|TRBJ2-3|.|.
TGCGCCAGCAGCTTGGCCAAATCCACAGATACGCAGTATTTT
CASSLAKSTDTQYF
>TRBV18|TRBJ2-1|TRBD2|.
TGTGCCAGCTCACCCACCCCCGGGACTAGCGAACACAATGAGCAGTTCTTC
CASSPTPGTSEHNEQFF
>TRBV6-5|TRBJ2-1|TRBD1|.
TGTGCCAGTTCACAGGGGATCAGGAGCGGGCAGTTCTTC
CASSQGIRSGQFF
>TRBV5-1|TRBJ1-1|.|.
TGCGCCAGCAGTCCGACACGGAACACTGAAGCTTTCTTT
CASSPTRNTEAFF
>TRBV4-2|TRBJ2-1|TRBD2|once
TGTGCCAGCAGCCAACCCGGACTAGCGGGAGACAATGAGCAGTTCTTC
CASSQPGLAGDNEQFF
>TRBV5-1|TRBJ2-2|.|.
TGCGCCAGCAGCTTGACGAACACCGGGGAGCTGTTTTTT
CASSLTNTGELFF
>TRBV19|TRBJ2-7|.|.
TGTGCCAGTAGTAATCCTGGGGGTCAGCAGTACTTC
CASSNPGGQQYF
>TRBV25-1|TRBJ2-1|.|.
TGTGCCAGCAGTGAATATACCCGCCCCGACAATGAGCAGTTCTTC
CASSEYTRPDNEQFF
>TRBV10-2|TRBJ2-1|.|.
TGCGCCAGCAGTGAGCTATATGGCGAGCAGTTCTTC
CASSELYGEQFF
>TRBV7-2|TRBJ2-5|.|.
TGTGCCAGCAGCTTAGGCCTAGGTTCGCATGAGACCCAGTACTTC
CASSLGLGSHETQYF
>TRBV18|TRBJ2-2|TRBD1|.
TGTGCCAGCTCACCTGGACAGGGGGCGCTCACCGGGGAGCTGTTTTTT
CASSPGQGALTGELFF
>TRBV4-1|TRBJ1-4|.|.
TGCGCCAGCAGCCTGATGAGCATGGCTAATGAAAAACTGTTTTTT
CASSLMSMANEKLFF
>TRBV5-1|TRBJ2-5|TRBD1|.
TGCGCCAGCAGCTTGGGACAGGGGATGGAGACCCAGTACTTC
CASSLGQGMETQYF
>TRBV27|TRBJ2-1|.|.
TGTGCCAGCAGTCCCCAGGGGACAACGGGGCGGTCTGAGCAGTTCTTC
CASSPQGTTGRSEQFF
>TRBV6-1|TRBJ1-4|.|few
TGTGCCAGCAGATCGGCAGCGGGAAATGAAAAACTGTTTTTT
CASRSAAGNEKLFF
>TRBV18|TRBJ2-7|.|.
TGTGCCAGCTCACCAGCCTACGAGCAGTACTTC
CASSPAYEQYF
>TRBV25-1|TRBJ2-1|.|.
TGTGCCAGCAGTGATCCCACACCAAACAATGAGCAGTTCTTC
CASSDPTPNNEQFF
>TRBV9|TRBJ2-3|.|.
TGTGCCAGCAGCGTAGGAGAAGAGCAGTATTTT
CASSVGEEQYF
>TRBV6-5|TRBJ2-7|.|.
TGTGCCAGCAGGGAAACGCCTTCCTACGAGCAGTACTTC
CASRETPSYEQYF
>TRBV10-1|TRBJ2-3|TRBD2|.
TGCGCCAGCAGTGTGGGTAGCGGGACTAGCACAGATACGCAGTATTTT
CASSVGSGTSTDTQYF
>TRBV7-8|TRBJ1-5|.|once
TGTGCCAGCAGCTTTACAGGGTCTGGCAATCAGCCCCAGCATTTT
CASSFTGSGNQPQHF
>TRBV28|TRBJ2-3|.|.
TGTGCCAGCAACCCCTTAAGCGGCACAGATACGCAGTATTTT
CASNPLSGTDTQYF
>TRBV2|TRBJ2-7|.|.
TGTGCTCTCCGTGGGGGAGGAATTGACAAGCAGTACTTC
CALRGGGIDKQYF
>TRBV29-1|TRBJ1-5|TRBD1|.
TGCAGCGTTGCGACAGGGGGCGATCAGCCCCAGCATTTT
CSVATGGDQPQHF
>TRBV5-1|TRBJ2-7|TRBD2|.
TGCGCCAGCAGCAGCGAGCGGGAGCTGATCTCCGAGCAGTACTTC
CASSSERELISEQYF
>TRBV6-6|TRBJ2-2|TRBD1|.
TGTGCCAGCAGTTACTCTACGACAGGGCTCCCCGGGGAGCTGTTTTTT
CASSYSTTGLPGELFF
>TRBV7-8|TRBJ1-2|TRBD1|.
TGTGCCAGCAGCTTACACAGGGGAAGCTACACCTTC
CASSLHRGSYTF
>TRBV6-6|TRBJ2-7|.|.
TGTGCCAGCAGTTACCGGGGTGGCTACCCCTTGGACGAGCAGTACTTC
CASSYRGGYPLDEQYF
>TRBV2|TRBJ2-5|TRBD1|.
TGTGCCAGCAGTCCAACAGGGGACCAAGAGACCCAGTACTTC
CASSPTGDQETQYF
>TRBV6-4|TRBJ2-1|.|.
TGTGCCAGCAGCGCCGCTCCCCCTCGAGACAATGAGCAGTTCTTC
CASSAAPPRDNEQFF
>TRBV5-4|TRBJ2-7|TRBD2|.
TGTGCCAGCAGCTTGTTCGGACTAGCGGCCTACGAGCAGTACTTC
CASSLFGLAAYEQYF
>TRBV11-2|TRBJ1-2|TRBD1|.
TGTGCCAGCAGCTACGCACGACAGGGCAACTATGGCTACACCTTC
CASSYARQGNYGYTF
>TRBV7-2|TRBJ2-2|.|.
TGTGCCAGCAGCTTAGGAAAGGCCGGGGAGCTGTTTTTT
CASSLGKAGELFF
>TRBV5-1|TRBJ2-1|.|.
TGCGCCAGCAGCCCGGTGGGGAATGAGCAGTTCTTC
CASSPVGNEQFF
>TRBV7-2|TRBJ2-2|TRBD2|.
TGTGCCTTCTCTCCCGGGGGGAGTTGGACCGGGGAGCTGTTTTTT
CAFSPGGSWTGELFF